The rows below give T cell receptor beta chains drawn from one sample of a study of metastatic and nonmetastatic thyroid tumors. TCRdb called clones again from the PCR reads with MiXCR. The sample has 12,000 or so clones, 27% seen once. The sample was adjacent normal tissue. Receptor source: a male donor with papillary thyroid cancer or a benign thyroid nodule (not recorded which). Some clones in this sample may be carry-over from other donors' samples. The conserved cysteine and the conserved F or W are not part of the CDR3 here. The order of the fields is V gene, clone size, J gene, CDR3 protein. Size values are once, few and many counts, or a class for expanded clones, and some rows have none.

V: TRBV7-7
size: many
J: TRBJ2-5
CDR3: ASSLGTLGETQY

V: TRBV11-2
size: .
J: TRBJ2-1
CDR3: ASSRDWSSYNEQF

V: TRBV7-6
size: .
J: TRBJ2-7
CDR3: ASSPPGLAGGPSRDEQY

V: TRBV24-1
size: few
J: TRBJ2-1
CDR3: ATMIQGLAGDEQF

V: TRBV7-2
size: .
J: TRBJ2-1
CDR3: ASSFQGGPGLSSYNEQF

V: TRBV19
size: few
J: TRBJ1-3
CDR3: ASRAEISGNTIY

V: TRBV28
size: many
J: TRBJ1-6
CDR3: ASNSLPYNSPLH

V: TRBV25-1
size: many
J: TRBJ1-2
CDR3: ASSEGGGYT

V: TRBV12-3/TRBV12-4
size: .
J: TRBJ1-1
CDR3: ASSFIDRGTEAF

V: TRBV15
size: .
J: TRBJ2-3
CDR3: ATSRESGPIGGLGTQY

V: TRBV6-1
size: .
J: TRBJ1-1
CDR3: ASKRAF

V: TRBV2
size: few
J: TRBJ2-4
CDR3: ASSDDTNIQY

V: TRBV19
size: few
J: TRBJ2-7
CDR3: ASSIGTGSYEQC

V: TRBV6-1
size: .
J: TRBJ1-1
CDR3: ASSFWDRGMNTEAF

V: TRBV7-6
size: .
J: TRBJ2-3
CDR3: ASSLSGGGDTQY

V: TRBV6-9
size: .
J: TRBJ2-5
CDR3: ASSFSTRRETQY

V: TRBV7-2
size: few
J: TRBJ1-2
CDR3: ASSLAGGQGYGYT